Presented here are 27 T cell receptor beta chains from one specimen sequenced in a study of response to subunit inactivated influenza vaccine. TCRdb processed the RT-PCR reads anew with MiXCR; each CDR3 protein has one entry. The table includes 600,000 to 850,000 distinct CDR3 sequences, less than 15% detected once. The sample here was PBMCs from blood, taken 14 to 15 days before vaccination. The receptors were sampled from a man aged 45 to 65 who received an inactivated influenza vaccine.

This clonotype has more than one count but fewer than ten. The rearrangement joins TRBV20-1 to TRBJ2-7; D may correspond to TRBD1 or TRBD2 (5 bases each). Germline CDR1 and CDR2: DFQATT and SNEGSKA (reference sequence). The CDR3 has 14 amino acids. Trimming took 0 bases from V and 6 from J, leaving 15 bases between them. The CDR3 is CSARDLDKRGEQYF. The DNA for the CDR3 is TGCAGTGCTAGAGATTTGGACAAGAGGGGCGAGCAGTACTTC.

This clonotype was observed a few times. The chain links TRBV5-6 to TRBJ2-7; perhaps TRBD1 as D (5 bases). V lost 1 base to trimming and J lost 1 base, with 15 bases between them. In germline, CDR1 is SGHDT, CDR2 YYEEEE. The CDR3 has 16 residues. CDR3 in amino acids: CASSLTGDSTSYEQYF. The CDR3 bases are TGTGCCAGCAGCTTGACAGGAGACAGTACTTCCTACGAGCAGTACTTC.

Only a few counts were recorded for this clonotype. This chain links TRBV11-2 with TRBJ2-6; no firm D call. This CDR3 is built from 16 residues. V lost 3 bases and J 6 bases, leaving 15 bases between the germline ends. Germline V CDR1 and CDR2: SGHAT, FQNNGV. CDR3 region: CASSFSAAQPANVLTF. CDR3 DNA sequence: TGTGCCAGCAGCTTTAGTGCAGCCCAACCGGCCAACGTCCTGACTTTC.

This clonotype was seen only a few times. V gene TRBV4-3 combines with J gene TRBJ2-3, with no clear D. Germline V gene lookup returns CDR1 LGHNA and CDR2 YSLEER. This CDR3 region has 15 residues. V lost 1 base and J 6 bases, leaving 14 bases between the germline ends. The CDR3 here is CASSQVTPTTDTQYF. CDR3 in DNA: TGCGCCAGCAGCCAAGTCACCCCAACTACCGATACGCAGTATTTT.

The chain has TRBV18 and TRBJ2-5; TRBD1 aligns across 8 bases. The CDR3 is made up of 16 amino acids. Germline loops: CDR1 KGHSH, CDR2 LQKENI. Germline trimming cut 1 base from V and 5 bases from J; bases unmatched to any gene: 9. The CDR3 nucleotides read TGTGCCAGCTCACCACGTCCTGGACAGGGTGATGAGACCCAGTACTTC. Its translation: CASSPRPGQGDETQYF. The complete variable domain, with remaining parts taken from reference TRBV18 and TRBJ2-5, reads NAGVMQNPRHLVRRRGQEARLRCSPMKGHSHVYWYRQLPEEGLKFMVYLQKENIIDESGMPKERFSAEFPKEGPSILRIQQVVRGDSAAYFCASSPRPGQGDETQYFGPGTRLLVL.

The CDR3 DNA follows: TGTGCCACCGCTCGGGGTAGCACAGATACGCAGTATTTT. This encodes CATARGSTDTQYF. The chain carries TRBV30 and TRBJ2-3; D is possibly TRBD2 (5 bases). Trimming removed 8 bases at V and 0 bases at J, with 12 bases between. The germline V gene encodes CDR1 GTSNPN and CDR2 SVGIG (reference sequence). CDR3 length equals 13 residues. Full variable domain (remainder filled in from reference TRBV30 and TRBJ2-3): SQTIHQWPATLVQPVGSPLSLECTVEGTSNPNLYWYRQAAGRGLQLLFYSVGIGQISSEVPQNLSASRPQDRQFILSSKKLLLSDSGFYLCATARGSTDTQYFGPGTRLTVL.

This chain uses TRBV6-2 or TRBV6-3 with TRBJ1-3; D ambiguous. The germline V gene encodes CDR1 MNHEY and CDR2 SVGEGT. V was clipped by 2 bases and J by 1 base, with 6 bases between them. This CDR3 contains 14 residues. The CDR3 here is CASSYRKSGNTIYF. The CDR3, as DNA: TGTGCCAGCAGTTACAGGAAATCTGGAAACACCATATATTTT.

The V gene is TRBV5-1, the J gene TRBJ1-1, with a possible D match to TRBD1 (6 bases). CDR1 is SGHRS, CDR2 YFSETQ, per germline. V shed 3 bases and J shed 2 bases, with 11 bases lying between them. The CDR3 loop spans 14 amino acids. The CDR3: CASSSGTHNTEAFF. Here the CDR3 DNA reads TGCGCCAGCAGCTCCGGGACACATAACACTGAAGCTTTCTTT.

This chain joins TRBV7-9 and TRBJ1-3; no clear D. Germline CDR1 is SEHNR and CDR2 is FQNEAQ (reference sequence). This CDR3 is built from 17 residues. Deletions cut 1 base from V and 4 bases from J, with 17 bases between. The CDR3 bases are TGTGCCAGCAGCTTAGTCCCCCTTAGGACGGCCGGAAACACCATATATTTT. Protein product: CASSLVPLRTAGNTIYF.

This clonotype appeared a few times. The chain recombines TRBV5-1 with TRBJ1-2; D possibly corresponds to TRBD1 (6 bases). CDR3 length equals 14 residues. Germline CDR1 SGHRS, CDR2 YFSETQ. Trimming removed 2 bases at V and 3 bases at J, with 11 bases between. The CDR3 DNA follows: TGCGCCAGCAGCTTTGGGGGGCCCTACTATGGCTACACCTTC. Translating it yields CASSFGGPYYGYTF.

For the CDR3, the DNA is TGTGCCAGCAGCTTGGCCCTGACAGATCTAGCCAAAAACATTCAGTACTTC. Protein sequence: CASSLALTDLAKNIQYF. This chain connects TRBV5-8 to TRBJ2-4; D might be TRBD1 (5 bases). Germline CDR1 and CDR2: SGHTS and YDEGEE. V lost 0 bases to trimming and J lost 0 bases, with 13 bases between them. There are 17 residues in the CDR3.

This clonotype came up many times. In DNA form, the CDR3 reads TGCAGCGGGTCCGACCCGGACTACACCCTGACAGATACGCAGTATTTT. Its translation: CSGSDPDYTLTDTQYF. J is TRBJ2-3 and V is TRBV29-1, with D tentatively TRBD2 (6 bases). V lost 7 bases, J lost 3 bases, and 23 bases lay in between. The CDR3 loop spans 16 amino acids. CDR1 and CDR2 (germline): SQVTM, ANQGSEA.

The table lists this clonotype with a few counts. The chain is built from TRBV7-2 and TRBJ1-2; no clear D gene. This CDR3 spans 15 amino acids. V shed 0 bases and J shed 4 bases, with 12 bases lying between them. Germline CDR1 reads SGHTA; CDR2 reads FQGNSA. DNA of the CDR3: TGTGCCAGCAGCTTAGCGGGTCCGGGGAGCTATGGCTACACCTTC. This gives the protein CASSLAGPGSYGYTF. Based on the CDR3 plus reference TRBV7-2 and TRBJ1-2, the full variable domain is GAGVSQSPSNKVTEKGKDVELRCDPISGHTALYWYRQSLGQGLEFLIYFQGNSAPDKSGLPSDRFSAERTGGSVSTLTIQRTQQEDSAVYLCASSLAGPGSYGYTFGSGTRLTVV.

The chain carries TRBV9 and TRBJ2-6; unclear D gene. The ends were cut back, 4 bases at V and 2 bases at J, with 10 bases in the middle. This CDR3 is built from 15 residues. The germline V gene encodes CDR1 SGDLS and CDR2 YYNGEE. As DNA, the CDR3 is TGTGCCAGCAGCCCCCATTTAACTGGGGCCAACGTCCTGACTTTC. This sequence encodes CASSPHLTGANVLTF.

This chain joins TRBV29-1 and TRBJ2-7; 8 bases match TRBD1. Trimming took 4 bases from V and 4 from J; bases not matched to a gene: 6. The CDR3 length is 13 residues. Germline loops: CDR1 SQVTM, CDR2 ANQGSEA. This CDR3 is CSVGGDRQYEQYF. In nucleotides, the CDR3 is TGCAGCGTTGGAGGGGACAGGCAATACGAGCAGTACTTC.

Many counts were recorded for this clonotype. The J gene is TRBJ2-7, the V gene TRBV28; no definite D call. V was shortened by 11 bases and J by 3 bases, with 29 bases between the two germline ends. This CDR3 contains 17 residues. The germline CDR1 and CDR2 sequences are MDHEN and SYDVKM. CDR3 DNA: TGTGCCTCTACTGCACGTCTGGGGTTGGGCTCTGGCTACGAGCAGTACTTC. It encodes CASTARLGLGSGYEQYF.

This clonotype occurred a few times. The J gene is TRBJ1-5, the V gene TRBV6-2 or TRBV6-3, with a tentative D call TRBD1 (5 bases). This CDR3 is built from 15 residues. The germline V gene has CDR1 MNHEY and CDR2 SVGEGT. V was cut by 0 bases and J by 7 bases, with 13 bases left in between. For the CDR3, the DNA is TGTGCCAGCAGTTACTCGACTGGGGCGAGGCAGCCCCAGCATTTT. Translating gives CASSYSTGARQPQHF.

This clonotype appeared a few times. The chain employs TRBV6-2 or TRBV6-3 and TRBJ2-6; possible D gene TRBD1, 6 bases. CDR1 is MNHEY, CDR2 SVGEGT, per germline. CDR3 length equals 15 residues. Trimming removed 6 bases at V and 0 bases at J, with 9 bases between. CDR3 DNA: TGTGCCAGCAGCAAACAGGGCTCTGGGGCCAACGTCCTGACTTTC. Protein: CASSKQGSGANVLTF.

The table lists this clonotype with a few counts. One end of the junction fails to match germline, which may point to a read error. The chain is built from TRBV7-7 and TRBJ2-7; D might be TRBD1 (6 bases). Germline CDR1 and CDR2: SSHAT and FNYEAQ (reference sequence). The CDR3 contains 12 residues. CDR3 sequence (DNA): TGTGCTAGCAGCCCGAACGGACAGCAGCAGTACTTC. Translating it yields CASSPNGQQQYF.

The V gene is TRBV7-9, the J gene TRBJ1-4; 7 nucleotides align to TRBD1. V lost 3 bases to trimming and J lost 4 bases; unmatched junction nucleotides: 11. CDR1 and CDR2 (germline): SEHNR, FQNEAQ (reference sequence). This CDR3 contains 17 residues. The CDR3 loop reads CASSFRQGPGVNEKLFF. DNA of the CDR3: TGTGCCAGCAGCTTTCGACAGGGCCCGGGGGTTAATGAAAAACTGTTTTTT.

This clonotype was observed at least ten times. The chain links TRBV10-2 to TRBJ1-4; D gene ambiguous. Per the germline V gene, CDR1 is WSHSY and CDR2 is SAAADI. The CDR3 totals 15 residues. The V end lost 0 bases, the J end lost 4 bases, and 9 bases lay between the germline ends. The CDR3: CASSESSFYNEKLFF. CDR3 coding DNA: TGCGCCAGCAGTGAGTCGTCGTTTTATAATGAAAAACTGTTTTTT.

This clonotype was seen only a few times. The rearrangement joins TRBV12-3 or TRBV12-4 to TRBJ2-1; a weak D match, TRBD2 (6 bases). The V end lost 1 base, the J end lost 9 bases, and 19 bases lay between the germline ends. This CDR3 contains 16 residues. The CDR3 coding sequence is TGTGCCAGCAGTTTAGTGAACCCAACAGTGGGGGGTGAGCAGTTCTTC. This encodes CASSLVNPTVGGEQFF.

J is TRBJ2-1 and V is TRBV4-1, with D perhaps matching TRBD2 (5 bases). The CDR3 is 13 amino acids. Germline-derived CDR1 and CDR2 are MGHRA and YSYEKL. The V end was cut by 3 bases, the J end by 9 bases, with 12 bases between. The CDR3 here is CASSQLSGFEQFF. The CDR3 DNA reads TGCGCCAGCAGCCAGCTTTCGGGGTTTGAGCAGTTCTTC.

This chain links TRBV28 with TRBJ2-7; D unresolved. CDR3 length: 12 residues. Germline values: CDR1 MDHEN, CDR2 SYDVKM. V was trimmed by 6 bases and J by 2 bases, leaving 8 bases between them. The CDR3 region is CASRSSPYEQYF. DNA for the CDR3: TGTGCCAGCAGGTCCAGTCCCTACGAGCAGTACTTC.

As DNA, the CDR3 is TGTGCCAGCTCACCACCGATGGCAGGGGGGGATGAGCAGTTCTTC. This sequence encodes CASSPPMAGGDEQFF. V gene TRBV18 combines with J gene TRBJ2-1; either TRBD1 or TRBD2 may supply D (7 bases each). The CDR3 is made up of 15 amino acids. The V and J ends lost 0 bases and 8 bases respectively, with 14 bases between them. Germline-derived CDR1 and CDR2 are KGHSH and LQKENI.

This clonotype was seen many times. The CDR3 is CASSSEWPSGYNEQFF. CDR3 nucleotide sequence: TGTGCCAGCAGCTCCGAGTGGCCTAGCGGTTACAATGAGCAGTTCTTC. The chain employs TRBV4-2 and TRBJ2-1; 7 bases are a match to TRBD2. The CDR3 runs 16 residues. The ends lost 5 bases at V and 4 bases at J; junction bases unmatched: 11. Germline V lookup: CDR1 LGHNA, CDR2 YNFKEQ.

The J gene is TRBJ1-2, the V gene TRBV14; D is unresolved. Germline values: CDR1 SGHDN, CDR2 FVKESK. Deletions cut 4 bases from V and 4 bases from J, with 10 bases between. This CDR3 spans 13 amino acids. The CDR3 DNA reads TGTGCCAGCAGCCCACTGCAGACCTATGGCTACACCTTC. It is translated as CASSPLQTYGYTF.